Following are 10 T cell receptor beta chains from one sample sequenced in a study of T cells in Graves' hyperthyroidism and ophthalmopathy. RNA transcripts gave rise to amplified TCR beta CDR3 regions. Initially, a first-round RT-PCR of the TCR CDR3 employed the HTBI primer set. TCRdb called the multiplex PCR reads again in MiXCR, with one record for every CDR3 protein. The table shows some 800,000 distinct CDR3 sequences, with 38% occurring only once. Sequences were obtained from blood. These receptors originate from a young man with Graves' hyperthyroidism.

A note on this clonotype: This is likely a read error, given that the CDR3 carries no conserved phenylalanine or tryptophan at its end. The chain is built from TRBV10-2 and TRBJ2-5; 12 nucleotides match TRBD2. V trimming: 4 bases; J trimming: 5 bases; junction bases outside the gene matches: 2. CDR1 and CDR2 (germline): WSHSY, SAAADI. This CDR3 region has 14 residues. This CDR3 reads CASSGLAGEETQYL. CDR3 nucleotide sequence: TGCGCCAGCAGTGGACTAGCGGGAGAGGAGACCCAGTACCTC.

This clonotype was seen a few times. CDR3 bases: TGTGCCAGCAGTGACCGTAATGAAAAACTGTTTTTT. Encoded protein: CASSDRNEKLFF. This chain joins TRBV6-5 and TRBJ1-4; D gene uncertain. CDR3 length: 12 amino acids. The germline V gene encodes CDR1 MNHEY and CDR2 SVGAGI. Deletions cut 5 bases from V and 4 bases from J, with 5 bases between.

This clonotype was detected a few times. This rearrangement joins TRBV7-8 to TRBJ1-1; 7 bases line up with TRBD1. V was pared by 0 bases and J by 1 base, with 8 bases of the junction left unmatched. The CDR3 consists of 17 residues. CDR1 is SGHVS and CDR2 is FQNEAQ in the germline V gene. The DNA of the CDR3 is TGTGCCAGCAGCTTAGCCATCTCCAGACAGGGGAACACTGAAGCTTTCTTT. Its translation is CASSLAISRQGNTEAFF. Together with reference TRBV7-8 and TRBJ1-1, the CDR3 gives the full variable domain: GAGVSQSPRYKVAKRGQDVALRCDPISGHVSLFWYQQALGQGPEFLTYFQNEAQLDKSGLPSDRFFAERPEGSVSTLKIQRTQQEDSAVYLCASSLAISRQGNTEAFFGQGTRLTVV.

Notes on this clonotype: This sequence may be a read error, since a much larger clone differs from it by one base. V gene TRBV15 combines with J gene TRBJ2-5; D remains ambiguous. The CDR3 spans 13 residues. Germline V CDR1 and CDR2: LNHNV, YYDKDF (reference sequence). V was clipped by 4 bases and J by 9 bases, with 15 bases between them. The CDR3 DNA follows: TGTGCCACCAGCATCCGGGCCCCAGGAGCCCAGTACTTC. Translating gives CATSIRAPGAQYF.

This clonotype was observed a handful of times. J is TRBJ2-7 and V is TRBV4-3; possibly TRBD2 for D (6 bases). From germline, CDR1 is LGHNA and CDR2 YSLEER. CDR3 size: 14 residues. V lost 0 bases, J lost 0 bases, and 6 bases lay in between. The DNA of the CDR3 is TGCGCCAGCAGCCAAGAGCGGGACTCCTACGAGCAGTACTTC. Amino acids: CASSQERDSYEQYF.

This clonotype was detected many times. The CDR3 spells CASSLVGGQYEQYF. DNA of the CDR3: TGTGCCAGCAGCTTAGTTGGTGGACAGTACGAGCAGTACTTC. The rearrangement uses TRBV7-6 and TRBJ2-7, with TRBD1 as a possible D gene (6 bases). The V gene's germline CDR1 is SGHVS and CDR2 FNYEAQ. The CDR3 runs to 14 residues. V dropped 1 base and J dropped 4 bases, with 11 bases sitting between them.

There are many counts of this clonotype. J is TRBJ1-6 and V is TRBV5-8; no clear D. Per germline, CDR1 SGHTS and CDR2 YDEGEE. This CDR3 region has 13 residues. V was pared by 0 bases and J by 10 bases, with 8 bases between. The CDR3 here is CASSLDRKSPLHF. The CDR3 region has the DNA TGTGCCAGCAGCTTGGATCGCAAATCACCCCTCCACTTT.

This sequence joins TRBV20-1 and TRBJ2-7; D is perhaps TRBD2 (6 bases). V lost 5 bases and J lost 0, with 17 bases in between. In germline, CDR1 is DFQATT, CDR2 SNEGSKA (reference sequence). The CDR3 contains 15 residues. CDR3 loop: CSAWELARNSYEQYF. CDR3 coding DNA: TGCAGTGCTTGGGAGCTAGCGCGCAACTCCTACGAGCAGTACTTC.

The gene calls are TRBV15 and TRBJ2-2, with 8 nucleotides matching TRBD1. CDR3 length: 17 amino acids. Germline CDR1 reads LNHNV; CDR2 reads YYDKDF (reference sequence). Unmatched junction bases numbered 7, after V lost 0 bases and J lost 4 bases. CDR3 bases: TGTGCCACCAGCAGAGATCGGGAGACAGGGGCCACCGGGGAGCTGTTTTTT. It encodes CATSRDRETGATGELFF.

CDR3 protein: CATNSGTGANVLTF. The CDR3, as DNA: TGTGCCACCAACTCGGGCACTGGGGCCAACGTCCTGACTTTC. This chain connects TRBV10-3 to TRBJ2-6, with D hard to call. V lost 10 bases to trimming and J lost 2 bases, with 12 bases between them. Germline CDR1 reads ENHRY; CDR2 reads SYGVKD. CDR3 length: 14 residues.